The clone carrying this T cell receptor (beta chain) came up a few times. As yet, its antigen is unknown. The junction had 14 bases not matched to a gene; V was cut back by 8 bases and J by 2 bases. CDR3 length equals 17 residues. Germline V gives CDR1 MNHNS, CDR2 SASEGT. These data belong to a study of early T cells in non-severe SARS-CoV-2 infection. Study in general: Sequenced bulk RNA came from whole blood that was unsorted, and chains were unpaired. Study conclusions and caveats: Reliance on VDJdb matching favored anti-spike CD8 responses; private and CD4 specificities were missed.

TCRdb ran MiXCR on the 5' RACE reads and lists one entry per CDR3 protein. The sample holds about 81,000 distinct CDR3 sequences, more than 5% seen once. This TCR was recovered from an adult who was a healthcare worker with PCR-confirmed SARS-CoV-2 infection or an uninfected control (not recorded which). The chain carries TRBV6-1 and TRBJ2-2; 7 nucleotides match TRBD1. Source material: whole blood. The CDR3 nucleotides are TGTGCCAGCGAAGAGGGGGCTGGATCGATTAACACCGGGGAGCTGTTTTTT. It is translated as CASEEGAGSINTGELFF.